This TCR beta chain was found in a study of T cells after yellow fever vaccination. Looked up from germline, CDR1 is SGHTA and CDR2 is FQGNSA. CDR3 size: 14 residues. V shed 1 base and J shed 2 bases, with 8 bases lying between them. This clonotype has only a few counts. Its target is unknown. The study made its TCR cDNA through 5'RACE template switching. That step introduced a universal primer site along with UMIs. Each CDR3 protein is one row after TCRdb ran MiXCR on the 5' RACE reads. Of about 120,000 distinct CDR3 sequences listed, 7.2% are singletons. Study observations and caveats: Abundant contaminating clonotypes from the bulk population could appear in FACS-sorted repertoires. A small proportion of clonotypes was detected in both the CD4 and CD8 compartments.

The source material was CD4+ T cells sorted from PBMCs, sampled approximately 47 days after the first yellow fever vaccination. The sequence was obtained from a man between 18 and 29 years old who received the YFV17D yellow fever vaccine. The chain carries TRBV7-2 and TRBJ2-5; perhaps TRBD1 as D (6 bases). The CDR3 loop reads CASSLDREQETQYF. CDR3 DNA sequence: TGTGCCAGCAGCTTAGACAGGGAGCAAGAGACCCAGTACTTC.